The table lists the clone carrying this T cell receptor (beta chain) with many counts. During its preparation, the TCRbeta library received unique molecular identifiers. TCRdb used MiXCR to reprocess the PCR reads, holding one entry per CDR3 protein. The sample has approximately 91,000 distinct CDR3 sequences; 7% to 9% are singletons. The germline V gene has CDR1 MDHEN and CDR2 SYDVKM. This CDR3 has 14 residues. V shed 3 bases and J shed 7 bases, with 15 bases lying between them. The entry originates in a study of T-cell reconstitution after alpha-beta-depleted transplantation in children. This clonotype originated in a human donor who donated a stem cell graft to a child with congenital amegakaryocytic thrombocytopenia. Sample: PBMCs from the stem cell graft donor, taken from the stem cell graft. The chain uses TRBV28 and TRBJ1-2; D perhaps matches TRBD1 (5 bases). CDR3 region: CASSFGWGETGYTF. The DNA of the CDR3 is TGTGCCAGCAGTTTCGGTTGGGGGGAGACTGGCTACACCTTC.